This T cell receptor (beta chain) was observed in a study of early T cells in non-severe SARS-CoV-2 infection. The wider study: Chains from this unsorted whole-blood bulk RNA could not be paired.

The V end lost 2 bases, the J end lost 4 bases, and 8 bases lay between the germline ends. Per the germline V gene, CDR1 is SEHNR and CDR2 is FQNEAQ (reference sequence). CDR3 length: 14 amino acids. Tagging with unique molecular identifiers was applied to individual cDNA molecules. TCRdb re-derived calls from the 5' RACE reads in MiXCR, one entry per CDR3 protein. Altogether about 33,000 distinct CDR3 sequences are present, about 7% being singletons, with the ten largest covering 4% to 5%. The chain is built from TRBV7-9 and TRBJ2-2; a weak D match, TRBD2 (6 bases). The TCR originated in an adult who was a healthcare worker with PCR-confirmed SARS-CoV-2 infection or an uninfected control (not recorded which). The sample taken for sequencing was whole blood. The CDR3 loop reads CASSLMRGTGELFF. The CDR3 coding sequence is TGTGCCAGCAGCTTAATGCGGGGCACCGGGGAGCTGTTTTTT.